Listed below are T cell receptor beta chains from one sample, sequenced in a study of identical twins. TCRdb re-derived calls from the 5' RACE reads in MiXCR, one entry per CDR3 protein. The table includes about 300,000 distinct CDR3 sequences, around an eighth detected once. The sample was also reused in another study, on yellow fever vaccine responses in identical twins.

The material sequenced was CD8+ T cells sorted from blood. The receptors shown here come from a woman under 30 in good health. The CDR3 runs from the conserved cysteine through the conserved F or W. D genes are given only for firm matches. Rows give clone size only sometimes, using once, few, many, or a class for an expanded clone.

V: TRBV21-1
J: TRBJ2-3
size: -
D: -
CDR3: CASSKPPGLAGSTDTQYF
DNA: TGTGCCAGCAGCAAACCTCCGGGACTAGCGGGGAGCACAGATACGCAGTATTTT

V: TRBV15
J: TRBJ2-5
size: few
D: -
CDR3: CATSRDFAAENRETQYF
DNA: TGTGCCACCAGCAGAGATTTCGCGGCGGAGAATCGAGAGACCCAGTACTTC

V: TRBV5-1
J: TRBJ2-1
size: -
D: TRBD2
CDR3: CASSLVGLAGLSYNEQFF
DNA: TGCGCCAGCAGCTTGGTTGGACTAGCGGGACTCTCCTACAATGAGCAGTTCTTC

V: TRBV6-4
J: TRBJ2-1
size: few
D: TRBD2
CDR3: CASSGLADNEQFF
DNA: TGTGCCAGCAGCGGACTAGCGGACAATGAGCAGTTCTTC

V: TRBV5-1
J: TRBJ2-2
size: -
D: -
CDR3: CASSLAGNAGELFF
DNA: TGCGCCAGCAGCTTGGCAGGGAACGCCGGGGAGCTGTTTTTT

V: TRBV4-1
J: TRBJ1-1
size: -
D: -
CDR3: CASSQELPDTEAFF
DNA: TGCGCCAGCAGCCAAGAGCTTCCAGACACTGAAGCTTTCTTT

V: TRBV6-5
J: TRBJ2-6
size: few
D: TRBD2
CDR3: CASSYRAGAGANVLTF
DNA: TGTGCCAGCAGTTACAGAGCGGGAGCTGGGGCCAACGTCCTGACTTTC

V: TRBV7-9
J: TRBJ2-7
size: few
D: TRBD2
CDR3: CASSGTTSGSSYEQYF
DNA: TGTGCCAGCAGCGGCACGACTAGCGGGAGTTCCTACGAGCAGTACTTC

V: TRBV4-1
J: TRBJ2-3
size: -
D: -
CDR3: CASSQVLRGPTDTQYF
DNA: TGCGCCAGCAGCCAAGTTCTCAGGGGACCCACAGATACGCAGTATTTT

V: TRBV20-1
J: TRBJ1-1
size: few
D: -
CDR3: CSAWGPKNTEAFF
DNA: TGCAGTGCCTGGGGGCCAAAGAACACTGAAGCTTTCTTT

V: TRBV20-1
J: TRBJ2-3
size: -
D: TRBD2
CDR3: CSARSGGPGTDTQYF
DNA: TGCAGTGCCAGGTCGGGGGGGCCGGGGACAGATACGCAGTATTTT

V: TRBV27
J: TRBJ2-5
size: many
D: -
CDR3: CATSVGETQYF
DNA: TGTGCCACCTCTGTGGGGGAGACCCAGTACTTC

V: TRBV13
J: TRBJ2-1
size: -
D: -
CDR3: CASSLGLATNEQFF
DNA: TGTGCCAGCAGCTTAGGCCTAGCGACCAATGAGCAGTTCTTC

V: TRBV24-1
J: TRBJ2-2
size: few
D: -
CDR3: CATRGFTGELFF
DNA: TGTGCCACCAGGGGTTTCACCGGGGAGCTGTTTTTT

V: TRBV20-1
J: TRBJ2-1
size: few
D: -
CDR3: CSVNREISYNEQFF
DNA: TGCAGTGTTAACAGGGAAATCTCCTACAATGAGCAGTTCTTC

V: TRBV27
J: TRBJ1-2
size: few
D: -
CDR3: CASSFGGAAGYTF
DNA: TGTGCCAGCAGTTTCGGGGGGGCAGCGGGCTACACCTTC

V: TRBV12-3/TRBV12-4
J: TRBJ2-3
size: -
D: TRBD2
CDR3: CASSPPTSGSPPDTQYF
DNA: TGTGCCAGCAGTCCCCCGACTAGCGGGAGCCCCCCAGATACGCAGTATTTT

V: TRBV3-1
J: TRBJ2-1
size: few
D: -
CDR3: CASSHGRIGEQFF
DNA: TGTGCCAGCAGCCATGGCAGGATCGGTGAGCAGTTCTTC

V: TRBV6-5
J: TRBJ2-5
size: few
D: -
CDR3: CASSYRGDWETQYF
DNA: TGTGCCAGCAGTTACAGGGGGGATTGGGAGACCCAGTACTTC

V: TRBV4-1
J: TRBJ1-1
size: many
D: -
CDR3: CASSQRATNTEAFF
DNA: TGCGCCAGCAGCCAAAGGGCGACGAACACTGAAGCTTTCTTT

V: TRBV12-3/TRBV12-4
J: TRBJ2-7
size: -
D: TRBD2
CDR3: CASRLSGSGYEQYF
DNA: TGTGCCAGCAGACTAAGCGGGAGTGGGTACGAGCAGTACTTC

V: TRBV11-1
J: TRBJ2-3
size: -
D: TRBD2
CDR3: CASSLVALAGTGGTDTQYF
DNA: TGTGCCAGCAGCCTAGTGGCCTTAGCGGGCACGGGGGGCACAGATACGCAGTATTTT

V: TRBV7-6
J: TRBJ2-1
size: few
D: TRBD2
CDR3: CASSPRLAQYNEQFF
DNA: TGTGCCAGCAGCCCAAGACTAGCGCAATACAATGAGCAGTTCTTC

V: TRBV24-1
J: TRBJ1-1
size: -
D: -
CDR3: CATSPSWGRNTEAFF
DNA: TGTGCCACCAGTCCCTCCTGGGGCCGGAACACTGAAGCTTTCTTT

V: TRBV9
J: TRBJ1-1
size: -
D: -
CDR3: CASSVKTDMNTEAFF
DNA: TGTGCCAGCAGCGTTAAGACGGACATGAACACTGAAGCTTTCTTT

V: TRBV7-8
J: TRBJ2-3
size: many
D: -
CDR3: CASSPERARTDTQYF
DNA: TGTGCCAGCAGCCCAGAGCGGGCGCGCACAGATACGCAGTATTTT

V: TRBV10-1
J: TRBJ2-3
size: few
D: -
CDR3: CASSLDPGPPVADTQYF
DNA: TGCGCCAGCAGTCTCGACCCGGGACCTCCTGTGGCAGATACGCAGTATTTT

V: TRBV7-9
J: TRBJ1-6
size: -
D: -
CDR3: CASSLAGQAHSPLHF
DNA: TGTGCCAGCAGCTTAGCGGGTCAGGCTCATTCACCCCTCCACTTT

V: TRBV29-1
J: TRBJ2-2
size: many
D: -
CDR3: CSVEVRASGELFF
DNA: TGCAGCGTTGAAGTTCGGGCGAGCGGGGAGCTGTTTTTT

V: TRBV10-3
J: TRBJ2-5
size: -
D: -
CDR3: CAISGPQETQYF
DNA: TGTGCCATCAGTGGGCCCCAAGAGACCCAGTACTTC

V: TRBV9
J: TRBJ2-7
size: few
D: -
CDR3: CASSAGGIAGRDEQYF
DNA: TGTGCCAGCAGCGCAGGGGGTATAGCGGGAAGGGACGAGCAGTACTTC

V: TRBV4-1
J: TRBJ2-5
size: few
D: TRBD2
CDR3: CASSQDVSGGARYF
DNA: TGCGCCAGCAGCCAAGACGTTAGCGGGGGAGCGCGGTACTTC

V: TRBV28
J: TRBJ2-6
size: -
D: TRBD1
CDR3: CASSFNVRDRGSSSGANVLTF
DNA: TGTGCCAGCAGTTTTAATGTTAGGGACAGGGGGAGTTCCTCTGGGGCCAACGTCCTGACTTTC

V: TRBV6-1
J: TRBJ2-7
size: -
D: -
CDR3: CASRSRDITYEQYF
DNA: TGTGCCAGCAGATCCCGGGACATCACCTACGAGCAGTACTTC

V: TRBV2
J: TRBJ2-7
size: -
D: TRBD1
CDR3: CASIPGQGKGYEQYF
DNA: TGTGCCAGCATCCCCGGACAGGGGAAGGGCTACGAGCAGTACTTC

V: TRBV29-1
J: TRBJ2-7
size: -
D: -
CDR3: CSVETELSYEQYF
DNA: TGCAGCGTTGAAACAGAACTCTCCTACGAGCAGTACTTC

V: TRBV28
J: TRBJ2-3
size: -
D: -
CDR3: CATRLGTYTQYF
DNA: TGTGCCACCAGACTCGGGACATATACGCAGTATTTT

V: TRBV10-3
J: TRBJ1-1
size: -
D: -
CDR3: CAISGGQMGTEAFF
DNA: TGTGCCATCAGTGGGGGGCAGATGGGCACTGAAGCTTTCTTT

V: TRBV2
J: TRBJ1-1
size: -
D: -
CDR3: CASSVFSGKVGTEAFF
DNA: TGTGCCAGCAGTGTCTTTTCGGGAAAAGTGGGCACTGAAGCTTTCTTT

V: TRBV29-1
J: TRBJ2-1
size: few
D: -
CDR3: CSVEPKVADDEQFF
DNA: TGCAGCGTTGAACCTAAGGTGGCAGACGATGAGCAGTTCTTC

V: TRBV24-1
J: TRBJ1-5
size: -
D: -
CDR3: CATSDRGAQPQHF
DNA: TGTGCCACCAGTGATAGGGGGGCCCAGCCCCAGCATTTT

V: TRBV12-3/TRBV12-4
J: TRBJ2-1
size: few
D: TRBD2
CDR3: CASSLGTSGIYEQFF
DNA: TGTGCCAGCAGTTTAGGGACTAGCGGGATCTATGAGCAGTTCTTC

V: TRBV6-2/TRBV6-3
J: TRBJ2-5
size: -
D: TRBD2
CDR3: CASSLAATALETQYF
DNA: TGTGCCAGCTCACTAGCGGCGACTGCCCTAGAGACCCAGTACTTC

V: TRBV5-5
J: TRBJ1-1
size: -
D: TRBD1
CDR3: CASSLALTGYTEAFF
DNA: TGTGCCAGCAGCTTGGCGCTGACAGGGTACACTGAAGCTTTCTTT

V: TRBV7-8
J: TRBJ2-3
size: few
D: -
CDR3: CASSLAGVGTNTDTQYF
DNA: TGTGCCAGCAGCTTAGCGGGAGTAGGGACGAACACAGATACGCAGTATTTT